The 16 T cell receptor beta chains reported below all come from one sample, sequenced in a study of CD8 T cells in ankylosing spondylitis. Regarding the study as a whole: Blood from ankylosing spondylitis patients appeared to carry a characteristic roughly 8-variant TCR beta motif.

TCRdb re-called the 5' RACE reads through MiXCR, storing one row per CDR3 protein. Altogether around 770,000 distinct CDR3 sequences are present, roughly 12% being singletons, with the ten largest covering approximately 0.46%. Antigens for these TCRs are unknown. Sequencing was carried out using blood, either unsorted or a sorted T cell fraction (not recorded which). These receptors were collected from a male donor with ankylosing spondylitis.

This chain uses TRBV7-2 with TRBJ2-3; D gene uncertain. Looked up from germline, CDR1 is SGHTA and CDR2 is FQGNSA. The CDR3 extends over 14 amino acids. Trimming removed 5 bases from V and 0 bases from J, with 9 bases in between. The CDR3 DNA reads as TGTGCCAGCAGCCCTACCATTAGCACAGATACGCAGTATTTT. Amino acid sequence: CASSPTISTDTQYF. The variable domain in full, with the rest retrieved from reference TRBV7-2 and TRBJ2-3, is GAGVSQSPSNKVTEKGKDVELRCDPISGHTALYWYRQSLGQGLEFLIYFQGNSAPDKSGLPSDRFSAERTGGSVSTLTIQRTQQEDSAVYLCASSPTISTDTQYFGPGTRLTVL.

This chain joins TRBV5-1 and TRBJ1-1; 9 nucleotides match TRBD1. The V segment lost 4 bases and the J segment 5 bases; nucleotides outside the gene matches: 6. Germline V gives CDR1 SGHRS, CDR2 YFSETQ. This CDR3 has 14 amino acids. This chain's CDR3 is CASSIGQGWTEAFF. DNA of the CDR3: TGCGCCAGCAGCATCGGACAGGGGTGGACTGAAGCTTTCTTT.

The chain is built from TRBV5-5 and TRBJ2-3; 12 bases align to TRBD2. Germline V lookup: CDR1 SGHKS, CDR2 YYEKEE (reference sequence). The CDR3 length is 14 residues. V dropped 2 bases and J dropped 10; count of bases not matched to a gene: 5. The chain's CDR3 is CASSFLAGGLAQYF. The CDR3 bases are TGTGCCAGCAGCTTCCTAGCGGGAGGGCTGGCGCAGTATTTT.

The table lists this clonotype with a few counts. The chain uses TRBV24-1 and TRBJ2-3, with D tentatively TRBD1 or TRBD2 (5 bases each). This CDR3 region has 16 residues. V gave up 3 bases and J gave up 1 base, with 13 bases separating them. Germline CDR1 KGHDR, CDR2 SFDVKD. Here the CDR3 DNA reads TGTGCCACCAGTGATCGGGACGGATGGGGCACAGATACGCAGTATTTT. Protein: CATSDRDGWGTDTQYF.

V and J are TRBV24-1 and TRBJ2-3; 8 bases agree with TRBD1. CDR3 length equals 16 residues. Germline V CDR1 and CDR2: KGHDR, SFDVKD. With V trimmed by 5 bases and J by 1 base, 7 bases remained unmatched. The CDR3: CATSARRGQGTDTQYF. The DNA for the CDR3 is TGTGCCACCAGTGCCCGTAGGGGACAGGGCACAGATACGCAGTATTTT.

This clonotype showed up many times. V usage is TRBV29-1 and J usage is TRBJ1-1; D possibly corresponds to TRBD1 (5 bases). Germline V gene sequence: CDR1 SQVTM, CDR2 ANQGSEA. The CDR3 is 11 amino acids. V was clipped by 7 bases and J by 5 bases, with 11 bases between them. The CDR3, as DNA: TGCAGCGCAGGGCGGGGAACTGAAGCTTTCTTT. As protein: CSAGRGTEAFF. The full variable domain, completed using reference TRBV29-1 and TRBJ1-1, is SAVISQKPSRDICQRGTSLTIQCQVDSQVTMMFWYRQQPGQSLTLIATANQGSEATYESGFVIDKFPISRPNLTFSTLTVSNMSPEDSSIYLCSAGRGTEAFFGQGTRLTVV.

The gene calls are TRBV30 and TRBJ2-5, with 9 nucleotides matching TRBD1. Unmatched junction bases numbered 10, after V lost 3 bases and J lost 5 bases. The CDR3 is made up of 15 amino acids. The germline gives CDR1 GTSNPN, CDR2 SVGIG (reference sequence). The CDR3: CAWRTGQGASETQYF. CDR3 nucleotide sequence: TGTGCCTGGAGGACGGGACAGGGAGCGAGCGAGACCCAGTACTTC. Drawing the rest from reference TRBV30 and TRBJ2-5, the complete variable domain is SQTIHQWPATLVQPVGSPLSLECTVEGTSNPNLYWYRQAAGRGLQLLFYSVGIGQISSEVPQNLSASRPQDRQFILSSKKLLLSDSGFYLCAWRTGQGASETQYFGPGTRLLVL.

This clonotype showed up just a few times. The chain joins TRBV6-5 to TRBJ1-1, with a possible D match to TRBD1 (5 bases). Trimming took off 0 bases at V and 10 bases at J, with 15 bases between the two ends. CDR1 and CDR2 (germline): MNHEY, SVGAGI. The CDR3 has 14 residues. CDR3 region: CASSYSVLRGGAFF. CDR3 DNA sequence: TGTGCCAGCAGTTACTCGGTCCTTAGGGGCGGAGCTTTCTTT.

This clonotype was observed at least ten times. This chain joins TRBV4-3 and TRBJ2-1; either TRBD1 or TRBD2 may fit D (6 bases each). The CDR3 has 16 residues. V lost 0 bases and J 6 bases, leaving 15 bases between the germline ends. Germline lookup yields CDR1 LGHNA and CDR2 YSLEER. The CDR3 DNA follows: TGCGCCAGCAGCCAAGATCGGGGGCCCCTATCCAATGAGCAGTTCTTC. It specifies CASSQDRGPLSNEQFF.

This clonotype was found a few times. The V call is TRBV5-1, the J call TRBJ1-1, with 8 positions matching TRBD1. CDR3 length: 15 residues. The ends lost 1 base at V and 7 bases at J; junction bases unmatched: 9. Germline CDR1 SGHRS, CDR2 YFSETQ. Written as DNA, the CDR3 is TGCGCCAGCAGCTTGACTTCCAGGGGGCATGGTGAAGCTTTCTTT. Protein sequence: CASSLTSRGHGEAFF.

There are many counts of this clonotype. V gene TRBV29-1 combines with J gene TRBJ2-7; TRBD1 matches 9 bases. The CDR3 loop spans 14 amino acids. CDR1 is SQVTM and CDR2 is ANQGSEA in the germline V gene. V dropped 4 bases and J dropped 1; count of bases not matched to a gene: 5. The CDR3 DNA reads TGCAGCGTTGTCCGGGACAGGGATTCCTACGAGCAGTACTTC. Translated: CSVVRDRDSYEQYF.

This chain connects TRBV20-1 to TRBJ1-4; TRBD1 might be the D (6 bases). Germline assignment: CDR1 DFQATT and CDR2 SNEGSKA (reference sequence). The CDR3 covers 12 residues. The CDR3 DNA is TGCAGCGCCCCCGGGACAATAGAAAAACTGTTTTTT. Translated, it gives CSAPGTIEKLFF.

The V gene is TRBV4-2, the J gene TRBJ1-1, with TRBD1 identical over 12 bases. The junction had 11 bases not matched to a gene; V was cut back by 2 bases and J by 7 bases. This CDR3 is built from 17 residues. Germline CDR1 reads LGHNA; CDR2 reads YNFKEQ. The CDR3 bases are TGTGCCAGCAGCCAACCCCTGGGGGGACAGGGGGCGGTTGAAGCTTTCTTT. As protein: CASSQPLGGQGAVEAFF.

This clonotype showed up many times. This chain links TRBV10-3 with TRBJ1-6; no clear D. The ends were cut back, 2 bases at V and 0 bases at J, with 5 bases in the middle. CDR1 is ENHRY and CDR2 is SYGVKD in the germline V gene. The CDR3 totals 15 residues. CDR3 residues: CAISEQSSYNSPLHF. CDR3 DNA: TGTGCCATCAGTGAGCAGAGCTCCTATAATTCACCCCTCCACTTT.

In this sample, this clonotype turned up many times. In nucleotides, the CDR3 is TGTGCCTGCCTTGAGGCCGACTTCTCCTACAATGAGCAGTTCTTC. It translates to CACLEADFSYNEQFF. V is TRBV6-2 or TRBV6-3 and J is TRBJ2-1; D remains ambiguous. The CDR3 has 15 amino acids. V shed 11 bases and J shed 0 bases, with 17 bases lying between them. Germline CDR1 MNHEY, CDR2 SVGEGT.

This clonotype was found a few times. The V gene is TRBV10-3, the J gene TRBJ1-2; tentatively, D is TRBD1 (6 bases). With 5 bases removed from V and 2 bases from J, the gap between germline ends came to 15 bases. The CDR3 sequence is 15 residues long. The germline V gene encodes CDR1 ENHRY and CDR2 SYGVKD. The CDR3: CAISQTQGTNYGYTF. The CDR3 DNA reads as TGTGCCATCAGTCAAACACAGGGAACCAACTATGGCTACACCTTC.